Below, 10 T cell receptor beta chains from the same sample are listed, as sequenced in a study of CD8 T cells in ankylosing spondylitis. TCRdb used MiXCR to reprocess the 5' RACE reads, holding one entry per CDR3 protein. The sample has around 30,000 distinct CDR3 sequences; approximately 15% are singletons. The sequencing input was blood. These receptors were taken from a male donor with ankylosing spondylitis or in good health (not recorded which).

This clonotype was detected only a few times. CDR3 amino acids: CASTKSGGAYNEQFF. The CDR3 DNA follows: TGTGCCAGCACTAAAAGCGGGGGGGCTTACAATGAGCAGTTCTTC. The J gene is TRBJ2-1, the V gene TRBV12-3 or TRBV12-4, with TRBD2 matching 10 bases. This CDR3 contains 15 residues. V trimming: 7 bases; J trimming: 4 bases; junction bases outside the gene matches: 7.

This clonotype came up a few times. This CDR3 is CASSLVSSGPGELFF. CDR3 nucleotides: TGTGCCAGCAGCTTAGTTTCCAGCGGGCCCGGGGAGCTGTTTTTT. This chain connects TRBV11-2 to TRBJ2-2; maybe TRBD2 (6 bases). This CDR3 comprises 15 residues. Germline CDR1 SGHAT, CDR2 FQNNGV. Deletions cut 1 base from V and 6 bases from J, with 12 bases between.

Concerning this clonotype itself: A much more abundant neighbour one base away suggests this may be a read error. The V and J genes are TRBV7-2 and TRBJ2-2; D might be TRBD2 (6 bases). Germline CDR1 reads SGHTA; CDR2 reads FQGNSA. The CDR3 contains 13 residues. CDR3 region: CASSLEGRGELLF. As DNA, the CDR3 is TGTGCCAGCAGCTTAGAGGGACGCGGGGAGCTGCTTTTT.

The chain combines TRBV27 with TRBJ1-4, with D perhaps TRBD1 (6 bases). CDR3 length equals 14 residues. In germline, CDR1 is MNHEY, CDR2 SMNVEV (reference sequence). Trimming left V 6 bases short and J 5 bases short, with 13 bases between. CDR3 amino acids: CASRGGHQNEKLFF. The DNA for the CDR3 is TGTGCCAGCAGAGGGGGACACCAAAATGAAAAACTGTTTTTT.

The chain has TRBV7-2 and TRBJ1-2; D unresolved. In germline, CDR1 is SGHTA, CDR2 FQGNSA. Trimming pared 1 base from V and 4 bases from J, leaving 7 bases between. The length of the CDR3 is 13 residues. CDR3 nucleotides: TGTGCCAGCAGCTTAGGCACGGTCTATGGCTACACCTTC. It is translated as CASSLGTVYGYTF.

This clonotype came up many times. The chain combines TRBV29-1 with TRBJ1-1; a weak D match, TRBD1 (6 bases). V was clipped by 7 bases and J by 1 base, with 10 bases between them. CDR3 length: 12 residues. The germline CDR1 and CDR2 sequences are SQVTM and ANQGSEA. The CDR3 DNA follows: TGCAGCGCCCGGACAGAGAACACTGAAGCTTTCTTT. It codes for CSARTENTEAFF.

This clonotype was picked up a small number of times. This chain joins TRBV5-1 and TRBJ1-4; TRBD1 agrees at 7 bases. CDR3 length equals 14 residues. From germline, CDR1 is SGHRS and CDR2 YFSETQ. V was clipped by 5 bases and J by 2 bases; unmatched bases: 3. This CDR3 is CASRTGPTNEKLFF. DNA for the CDR3: TGCGCCAGCAGGACAGGGCCCACTAATGAAAAACTGTTTTTT.

This clonotype was seen ten or more times. This chain joins TRBV6-4 and TRBJ2-3; no clear D gene. The CDR3 spans 13 residues. The germline gives CDR1 MRHNA, CDR2 SNTAGT. Between the trimmed V and J ends, which lost 0 bases and 2 bases, there was a span of 3 bases. CDR3 DNA: TGTGCCAGCAGTGACTCTAACACAGATACGCAGTATTTT. Encoded protein: CASSDSNTDTQYF.

This clonotype was seen at least ten times. The J gene is TRBJ2-1, the V gene TRBV7-2; 7 bases are shared with TRBD1. From germline, CDR1 is SGHTA and CDR2 FQGNSA. This CDR3 spans 17 amino acids. Trimming removed 5 bases from V and 5 bases from J; junction bases left unmatched: 15. The CDR3 DNA sequence: TGTGCCAGCAGCCAGGACAGGCCTCTAATCCTCAACAATGAGCAGTTCTTC. It yields the protein CASSQDRPLILNNEQFF. The full variable domain, rest sourced from reference TRBV7-2 and TRBJ2-1, is GAGVSQSPSNKVTEKGKDVELRCDPISGHTALYWYRQSLGQGLEFLIYFQGNSAPDKSGLPSDRFSAERTGGSVSTLTIQRTQQEDSAVYLCASSQDRPLILNNEQFFGPGTRLTVL.

V usage is TRBV7-3 and J usage is TRBJ1-1, with D possibly matching TRBD1 (5 bases). V was pared by 0 bases and J by 3 bases, with 11 bases between. CDR1 is SGHTA and CDR2 is FQGTGA in the germline V gene. The CDR3 spans 15 residues. The chain's CDR3 is CASSLTGGPDTEAFF. The CDR3 region has the DNA TGTGCCAGCAGCTTAACGGGGGGTCCCGACACTGAAGCTTTCTTT.